The 24 T cell receptor beta chains reported below all come from one sample, sequenced in a study of PD-1 blockade in classical Hodgkin lymphoma. Time point defined: cycle 4 day 1 (C4D1), after five to seven weeks of nivolumab. Brentuximab vedotin exposure varied, and every patient relapsed after autologous stem cell transplantation. The CD8+ T cells came from thawed PBMCs through magnetic negative selection. Method: immunoSEQ multiplex PCR; TCRdb's copy keeps in-frame clones and lacks some. The table records roughly 10,000 clones, 74% of them present only once. Sequencing was performed on CD8+ T cells from blood, taken before the fourth cycle of nivolumab. All receptors derive from a human donor with classical Hodgkin lymphoma.

This chain joins TRBV6-6 and TRBJ2-7; 7 nucleotides line up with TRBD1. The CDR3 totals 13 residues. Per the germline V gene, CDR1 is MNHNY and CDR2 is SVGAGI (reference sequence). J lost 5 bases, V lost 6 bases, and 7 bases had no gene match. The CDR3 is CASSQDRAHEQYF. CDR3 sequence (DNA): TGTGCCAGCAGCCAAGACAGGGCCCACGAGCAGTACTTC.

The V call is TRBV28, the J call TRBJ1-5; D is unclear. This CDR3 is built from 16 residues. Trimming removed 4 bases from V and 0 bases from J, with 13 bases in between. Per germline, CDR1 MDHEN and CDR2 SYDVKM. The chain's CDR3 is CASSYITENSNQPQHF. For the CDR3, the DNA is TGTGCCAGCAGTTATATAACAGAGAATAGCAATCAGCCCCAGCATTTT.

This clone was detected only once. V usage is TRBV28 and J usage is TRBJ2-7; 12 bases align to TRBD2. Trimming took 5 bases from V and 2 from J; bases not matched to a gene: 7. The CDR3 runs to 16 residues. CDR1 and CDR2 from the germline V gene are MDHEN and SYDVKM. The CDR3 DNA reads as TGTGCCAGCAGTCCCGGGACTAGCGGGCCTCCCTACGAGCAGTACTTC. Translation: CASSPGTSGPPYEQYF.

This rearrangement joins TRBV9 to TRBJ2-7; D perhaps matches TRBD2 (6 bases). Germline V lookup: CDR1 SGDLS, CDR2 YYNGEE. V lost 3 bases and J lost 7, with 14 bases in between. The CDR3 has 13 residues. This CDR3 reads CASSAGTAGEQYF. CDR3 bases: TGTGCCAGCAGCGCCGGGACTGCGGGGGAGCAGTACTTC.

The chain links TRBV25-1 to TRBJ2-7; the match to TRBD1 covers 8 bases. Trimming removed 1 base from V and 4 bases from J; junction bases left unmatched: 3. The CDR3 length is 14 residues. The germline gives CDR1 MGHDK, CDR2 SYGVNS. Written as DNA, the CDR3 is TGTGCCAGCAGTGAATCGACAGGGGTTTACGAGCAGTACTTC. This gives the protein CASSESTGVYEQYF.

The rearrangement joins TRBV19 to TRBJ2-1, with 10 bases matching TRBD2. The CDR3 length is 15 residues. V trimming: 9 bases; J trimming: 4 bases; junction bases outside the gene matches: 9. The germline V gene has CDR1 LNHDA and CDR2 SQIVND (reference sequence). The CDR3 sequence is CASSAGTSEYNEQFF. Here the CDR3 DNA reads TGTGCCAGCTCAGCCGGGACTAGCGAGTACAATGAGCAGTTCTTC. Variable domain in full (rest from reference TRBV19 and TRBJ2-1): DGGITQSPKYLFRKEGQNVTLSCEQNLNHDAMYWYRQDPGQGLRLIYYSQIVNDFQKGDIAEGYSVSREKKESFPLTVTSAQKNPTAFYLCASSAGTSEYNEQFFGPGTRLTVL.

This chain links TRBV9 with TRBJ2-1, with 8 bases lining up with TRBD1. Germline loops: CDR1 SGDLS, CDR2 YYNGEE. This CDR3 is built from 15 residues. The V segment lost 0 bases and the J segment 9 bases; nucleotides outside the gene matches: 8. The CDR3 DNA follows: TGTGCCAGCAGCGTAGGGGCAGGGGGCGAGGTTGAGCAGTTCTTC. Amino acid sequence: CASSVGAGGEVEQFF.

The CDR3 DNA follows: TGTGCCAGCAGCTCCCCTACGGGGGGGACCTCTGGGGCCAACGTCCTGACTTTC. It translates to CASSSPTGGTSGANVLTF. The chain employs TRBV7-9 and TRBJ2-6, with 8 positions matching TRBD2. V gave up 4 bases and J gave up 0 bases; unmatched junction bases: 8. The CDR3 has 18 residues. Germline V lookup: CDR1 SEHNR, CDR2 FQNEAQ (reference sequence).

V gene TRBV27 combines with J gene TRBJ2-7, with 8 bases aligning to TRBD2. Germline lookup yields CDR1 MNHEY and CDR2 SMNVEV (reference sequence). The CDR3 consists of 14 residues. V gave up 0 bases and J gave up 2 bases; unmatched junction bases: 0. CDR3 in amino acids: CASSLSSGTYEQYF. The CDR3 nucleotides are TGTGCCAGCAGTTTATCTAGCGGGACCTACGAGCAGTACTTC.

The J gene is TRBJ2-1, the V gene TRBV28; D is unclear. Germline CDR1 reads MDHEN; CDR2 reads SYDVKM. The CDR3 is made up of 15 amino acids. V was cut by 4 bases and J by 4 bases, with 14 bases left in between. Here the CDR3 DNA reads TGTGCCAGCAGTTCTGTCGGAGTGAGTTACAATGAGCAGTTCTTC. This encodes CASSSVGVSYNEQFF.

The chain combines TRBV2 with TRBJ2-3; 8 bases fit TRBD2. With 1 base clipped from V and 6 bases from J, the junction kept 9 bases outside the gene matches. The CDR3 consists of 16 residues. CDR1 and CDR2 from the germline V gene are SNHLY and FYNNEI. CDR3 residues: CASSEGGGGPIDTQYF. The CDR3 DNA follows: TGTGCCAGCAGTGAAGGGGGCGGGGGGCCCATCGATACGCAGTATTTT.

CDR3 sequence reads: CASSLTRGIYNEQFF. The CDR3 bases are TGTGCCAGCAGCTTAACGAGGGGGATATACAATGAGCAGTTCTTC. The genes are TRBV11-2 and TRBJ2-1; TRBD1 is a possible D gene (6 bases). Trimming stripped 2 bases from V and 4 bases from J, with 12 bases between. Germline CDR1 is SGHAT and CDR2 is FQNNGV. CDR3 length: 15 amino acids. Complete variable domain (other parts from reference TRBV11-2 and TRBJ2-1): EAGVAQSPRYKIIEKRQSVAFWCNPISGHATLYWYQQILGQGPKLLIQFQNNGVVDDSQLPKDRFSAERLKGVDSTLKIQPAKLEDSAVYLCASSLTRGIYNEQFFGPGTRLTVL.

CDR3 nucleotide sequence: TGTGCCAGCAGCCATGGGGGACTATCTGAAGCTTTCTTT. It is translated as CASSHGGLSEAFF. The chain uses TRBV7-9 and TRBJ1-1, with D perhaps TRBD1 (5 bases). The CDR3 covers 13 residues. Germline V CDR1 and CDR2: SEHNR, FQNEAQ (reference sequence). Deletions cut 5 bases from V and 6 bases from J, with 13 bases between.

The chain links TRBV11-2 to TRBJ1-2, with D tentatively TRBD1 (6 bases). The germline V gene has CDR1 SGHAT and CDR2 FQNNGV. This CDR3 has 18 amino acids. Trimming left V 4 bases short and J 6 bases short, with 27 bases between. The CDR3 region is CASSWFGQNYGGGHGYTF. CDR3 nucleotides: TGTGCCAGCAGCTGGTTCGGACAGAATTATGGGGGGGGCCATGGCTACACCTTC.

This clone has a single count. V usage is TRBV30 and J usage is TRBJ1-2; D gene uncertain. Deletions cut 0 bases from V and 2 bases from J, with 7 bases between. The CDR3 sequence is 13 residues long. CDR1 and CDR2 from the germline V gene are GTSNPN and SVGIG (reference sequence). In DNA form, the CDR3 reads TGTGCCTGGAGTGTAAATCCGAACTATGGCTACACCTTC. Its protein product is CAWSVNPNYGYTF.

The rearrangement uses TRBV11-2 and TRBJ2-1, with D tentatively TRBD2 (6 bases). This CDR3 is 14 amino acids long. Per the germline V gene, CDR1 is SGHAT and CDR2 is FQNNGV. Trimming took 3 bases from V and 5 from J, leaving 11 bases between them. The CDR3 region has the DNA TGTGCCAGCAGCTTGGTAGGCGGGAACAATGAGCAGTTCTTC. Its protein is CASSLVGGNNEQFF.

This chain's CDR3 is CASSPTGDEQYF. The CDR3 DNA follows: TGTGCCAGCAGCCCGACAGGGGACGAGCAGTACTTC. The chain employs TRBV7-8 and TRBJ2-5, with 8 bases identical to TRBD1. Gene TRBJ2-7 matches the end of the DNA better, so the J call may be wrong. The CDR3 has 12 residues. Per the germline V gene, CDR1 is SGHVS and CDR2 is FQNEAQ.

This clone is medium-sized in the sample. The same CDR3 can be traced to other DNA sequences in this sample. The chain combines TRBV27 with TRBJ1-2; D gene uncertain. The CDR3 length is 14 residues. Germline V lookup: CDR1 MNHEY, CDR2 SMNVEV (reference sequence). V lost 6 bases, J lost 4 bases, and 15 bases lay in between. The CDR3 reads CASSLGAGVYGYTF. The DNA for the CDR3 is TGTGCCAGCAGCCTCGGAGCCGGGGTCTATGGCTACACCTTC.

This clone is medium-sized by share. The chain couples TRBV7-9 to TRBJ1-1; D may be TRBD1 (5 bases). The CDR3 is made up of 13 amino acids. Trimming removed 5 bases at V and 7 bases at J, with 14 bases between. The germline gives CDR1 SEHNR, CDR2 FQNEAQ (reference sequence). The CDR3 DNA reads as TGTGCCAGCAGCCGGACGGGGAGGGGTGAAGCTTTCTTT. Its protein is CASSRTGRGEAFF.

This rearrangement joins TRBV30 to TRBJ2-7; D is uncertain. Trimming cost V 3 bases and J 3 bases, with 12 bases left between them. The CDR3 is made up of 13 amino acids. The germline CDR1 and CDR2 sequences are GTSNPN and SVGIG (reference sequence). The CDR3 here is CAWSPSPFYEQYF. The DNA for the CDR3 is TGTGCCTGGAGCCCATCCCCATTCTACGAGCAGTACTTC.

This chain joins TRBV29-1 and TRBJ2-5; D unclear. Germline V gene sequence: CDR1 SQVTM, CDR2 ANQGSEA. The germline V and J ends were trimmed by 0 bases and 7 bases, with 6 bases remaining between them. This CDR3 comprises 11 residues. The CDR3 reads CSVEDWGTQYF. CDR3 sequence (DNA): TGCAGCGTTGAAGATTGGGGGACCCAGTACTTC.

The chain joins TRBV13 to TRBJ2-5, with TRBD2 matching over 8 bases. The DNA end is a closer match to TRBJ2-7, so the J assignment may be wrong. The germline V gene encodes CDR1 PRHDT and CDR2 FYEKMQ (reference sequence). CDR3 length equals 17 residues. CDR3 sequence: CASSLGIGTSQTYEQYF. Written as DNA, the CDR3 is TGTGCCAGCAGCTTAGGAATCGGGACTAGTCAGACCTACGAGCAGTACTTC.

The chain couples TRBV7-9 to TRBJ1-3, with D tentatively TRBD1 (5 bases). Germline CDR1 is SEHNR and CDR2 is FQNEAQ (reference sequence). CDR3 size: 15 residues. The V end was cut by 1 base, the J end by 4 bases, with 11 bases between. The CDR3 region has the DNA TGTGCCAGCAGCTTAGAGATGGGACGAGGAAACACCATATATTTT. Its protein product is CASSLEMGRGNTIYF.

The rearrangement uses TRBV28 and TRBJ2-5, with D unclear. The J call may be in error: the DNA end matches TRBJ2-7 better. The germline V gene has CDR1 MDHEN and CDR2 SYDVKM. The CDR3 runs to 13 residues. The CDR3 DNA reads as TGTGCCAGCAGACCCTCGAGGCCGTACGAGCAGTACTTC. This gives the protein CASRPSRPYEQYF.